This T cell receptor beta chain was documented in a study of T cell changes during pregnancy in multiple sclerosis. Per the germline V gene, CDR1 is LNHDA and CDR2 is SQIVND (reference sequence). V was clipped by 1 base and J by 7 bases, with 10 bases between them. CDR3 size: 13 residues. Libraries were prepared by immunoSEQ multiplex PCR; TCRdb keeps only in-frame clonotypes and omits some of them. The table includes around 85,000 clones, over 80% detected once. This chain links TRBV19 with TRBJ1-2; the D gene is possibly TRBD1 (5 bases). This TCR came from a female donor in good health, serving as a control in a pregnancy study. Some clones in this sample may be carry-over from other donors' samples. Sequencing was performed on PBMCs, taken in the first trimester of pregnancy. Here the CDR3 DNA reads TGTGCCAGTAGTATAGGCAGGGCGGCTGGCTACACCTTC. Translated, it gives CASSIGRAAGYTF.